Shown below are 32 T cell receptor beta chains from a single sample sequenced in a study of T cells in Graves' hyperthyroidism and ophthalmopathy. RNA transcripts provided the source from which TCR beta CDR3 regions were amplified. Initially, a first-round RT-PCR of the TCR CDR3 employed the HTBI primer set. TCRdb used MiXCR to reprocess the multiplex PCR reads, holding one entry per CDR3 protein. This table holds 540,000 or so distinct CDR3 sequences, 46% found once. Specimen: peripheral blood or thyroid tissue (not recorded which). The origin of the receptors is an adult woman with Graves' disease, either hyperthyroidism or ophthalmopathy (not recorded which).

The chain uses TRBV7-2 and TRBJ2-7; no clear D. V was cut by 3 bases and J by 4 bases, with 7 bases left in between. The germline gives CDR1 SGHTA, CDR2 FQGNSA. The CDR3 loop spans 12 amino acids. The CDR3 reads CASSFPMYEQYF. For the CDR3, the DNA is TGTGCCAGCAGCTTCCCAATGTACGAGCAGTACTTC.

The sample holds many counts of this clonotype. The CDR3 nucleotides read TGTGCCAGCAGTGGTGGTCCCCTGGGGCAGACCCAGTACTTC. Amino acid sequence: CASSGGPLGQTQYF. The chain couples TRBV6-1 to TRBJ2-5, with D maybe TRBD1 (5 bases). The V end was cut by 4 bases, the J end by 6 bases, with 15 bases between. Germline V gene data show CDR1 as MNHNS and CDR2 as SASEGT. There are 14 residues in the CDR3.

CDR3 in amino acids: CASSLLGDQPQYF. In nucleotides, the CDR3 is TGTGCCAGCAGTCTTCTTGGTGATCAGCCCCAGTACTTC. The chain recombines TRBV6-1 with TRBJ2-5; D remains ambiguous. The CDR3 has 13 amino acids. V lost 5 bases and J lost 9, with 16 bases in between. Germline V gives CDR1 MNHNS, CDR2 SASEGT.

The chain has TRBV7-9 and TRBJ2-7; D gene ambiguous. The V and J ends lost 6 bases and 2 bases respectively, with 14 bases between them. This CDR3 region has 14 residues. Germline values: CDR1 SEHNR, CDR2 FQNEAQ (reference sequence). The CDR3 reads CASSADQAPYEQYF. The CDR3 DNA reads TGTGCCAGCAGTGCAGACCAGGCTCCCTACGAGCAGTACTTC.

In its sample, this clonotype was seen many times. The rearrangement uses TRBV5-1 and TRBJ2-7; D remains ambiguous. The CDR3 is 14 amino acids. The ends were cut back, 0 bases at V and 2 bases at J, with 9 bases in the middle. Germline values: CDR1 SGHRS, CDR2 YFSETQ. CDR3 residues: CASSLEGLAYEQYF. In nucleotides, the CDR3 is TGCGCCAGCAGCTTGGAGGGCCTTGCCTACGAGCAGTACTTC.

This clonotype was detected only once. The genes are TRBV18 and TRBJ1-1; D unresolved. CDR1 is KGHSH, CDR2 LQKENI, per germline. This CDR3 is 14 amino acids long. V dropped 3 bases and J dropped 11 bases, with 19 bases sitting between them. CDR3 region: CASSPRGGSLNAFF. CDR3 DNA sequence: TGTGCCAGCTCACCCCGGGGTGGTTCCTTAAATGCTTTCTTT.

With regard to this clonotype: A junction end diverges from the germline sequence, so it may reflect a read error. The gene calls are TRBV5-4 and TRBJ2-7, with 11 bases identical to TRBD1. CDR3 size: 15 residues. Germline V gene data show CDR1 as SGHNT and CDR2 as YYREEE (reference sequence). For the CDR3, the DNA is TGCACCAGCAGCCAACCGGGACAGGGGGGTTACGAGCAGTACTTC. As protein: CTSSQPGQGGYEQYF.

In its sample, this clonotype was seen many times. The chain carries TRBV7-9 and TRBJ2-5; the match to TRBD1 covers 9 bases. The CDR3 is made up of 15 amino acids. V dropped 5 bases and J dropped 5; count of bases not matched to a gene: 9. Germline loops: CDR1 SEHNR, CDR2 FQNEAQ (reference sequence). The CDR3 coding sequence is TGTGCCAGCAGCCCAGGGACAGGGTTGGGTGAGACCCAGTACTTC. Translated, it gives CASSPGTGLGETQYF.

A word on this clonotype: This may come from a read error, since a much larger clone is one base off. The gene calls are TRBV7-6 and TRBJ2-7, with 9 positions matching TRBD1. Germline CDR1 is SGHVS and CDR2 is FNYEAQ. The CDR3 spans 17 residues. In nucleotides, the CDR3 is TGCGCCAGCAGCCGGGGTGGACAGGGGAAAACAAGGTACGAGCAGTACTTC. This codes for CASSRGGQGKTRYEQYF.

The table lists this clonotype with many counts. The rearrangement uses TRBV15 and TRBJ2-6; 7 positions match TRBD1. Germline CDR1 LNHNV, CDR2 YYDKDF (reference sequence). The J segment lost 0 bases and the V segment lost 2 bases, leaving 4 bases of the junction unmatched. The CDR3 runs 17 residues. CDR3 nucleotides: TGTGCCACCAGCAGACCGTCAGGGGGCTCTGGGGCCAACGTCCTGACTTTC. Translated, it gives CATSRPSGGSGANVLTF.

This clonotype turned up a few times. V and J are TRBV20-1 and TRBJ2-3; D is undetermined. The CDR3 loop spans 13 amino acids. The V and J ends lost 7 bases and 2 bases respectively, with 13 bases between them. CDR1 is DFQATT and CDR2 is SNEGSKA in the germline V gene (reference sequence). Here the CDR3 DNA reads TGCAGTGTACGGAGCCTAGTCACAGATACGCAGTATTTT. Protein: CSVRSLVTDTQYF.

This clonotype came up many times. This CDR3 is CASSTAGETQYF. CDR3 in DNA: TGTGCCAGTAGTACCGCAGGAGAGACCCAGTACTTC. This rearrangement joins TRBV19 to TRBJ2-5; D unclear. Germline CDR1 and CDR2: LNHDA and SQIVND (reference sequence). The CDR3 covers 12 residues. V was trimmed by 4 bases and J by 4 bases, leaving 7 bases between them.

This clonotype has just a few counts. The CDR3 protein is CASSGIGGRGELFF. The CDR3 DNA reads as TGTGCCAGCAGTGGTATCGGCGGGAGGGGGGAGCTGTTTTTT. This rearrangement joins TRBV2 to TRBJ2-2, with 8 bases aligning to TRBD2. Germline V gene data show CDR1 as SNHLY and CDR2 as FYNNEI. This CDR3 has 14 residues. The V gene end was trimmed by 4 bases and the J gene end by 8 bases; junction bases not matched to a gene: 6.

This clonotype was detected ten times or more. The chain recombines TRBV7-2 with TRBJ1-4; 8 bases are shared with TRBD1. The CDR3 spans 12 residues. Trimming at V came to 5 bases and at J to 11 bases, leaving 4 bases not matched to a gene. From germline, CDR1 is SGHTA and CDR2 FQGNSA. CDR3 residues: CASSPDRVKLFF. The CDR3 nucleotides are TGTGCCAGCAGCCCGGACAGGGTGAAACTGTTTTTT.

The chain combines TRBV6-5 with TRBJ2-2, with D perhaps assigned TRBD1 or TRBD2 (5 bases each). Germline V CDR1 and CDR2: MNHEY, SVGAGI. This CDR3 comprises 16 residues. The V end was cut by 2 bases, the J end by 6 bases, with 16 bases between. The CDR3 loop reads CASSYAGAFLAGELFF. As DNA, the CDR3 is TGTGCCAGCAGTTACGCCGGGGCTTTCCTCGCCGGGGAGCTGTTTTTT.

This clonotype was seen many times. The chain combines TRBV7-9 with TRBJ1-1; TRBD1 agrees at 7 bases. CDR3 length: 15 amino acids. V was clipped by 5 bases and J by 1 base; unmatched bases: 7. In germline, CDR1 is SEHNR, CDR2 FQNEAQ (reference sequence). CDR3 protein: CASSGSQGENTEAFF. DNA of the CDR3: TGTGCCAGCAGCGGCTCGCAGGGGGAGAACACTGAAGCTTTCTTT.

This clonotype was recorded once. J is TRBJ2-5 and V is TRBV7-8, with D unclear. Trimming took 5 bases from V and 4 from J, leaving 17 bases between them. Germline values: CDR1 SGHVS, CDR2 FQNEAQ. The CDR3 contains 15 residues. The CDR3 DNA is TGTGCCAGCAGCCCCCAGTGGGGTGCTGGAGAGACCCAGTACTTC. Amino acid sequence: CASSPQWGAGETQYF.

The chain couples TRBV28 to TRBJ1-6; D is ambiguous. There are 11 residues in the CDR3. Trimming removed 8 bases at V and 8 bases at J, with 7 bases between. Germline CDR1 MDHEN, CDR2 SYDVKM. The chain's CDR3 is CASRMDSPLHF. The CDR3 nucleotides are TGTGCCAGCCGTATGGATTCACCCCTCCACTTT.

The chain is built from TRBV20-1 and TRBJ1-2; TRBD1 aligns across 7 bases. Germline V gene lookup returns CDR1 DFQATT and CDR2 SNEGSKA (reference sequence). This CDR3 is built from 15 residues. V trimming: 1 base; J trimming: 4 bases; junction bases outside the gene matches: 9. Written as DNA, the CDR3 is TGCAGTGCTAGAGGGGACAGCCCATTCTTCTATGGCTACACCTTC. Amino acid sequence: CSARGDSPFFYGYTF.

This chain connects TRBV9 to TRBJ2-1; 10 bases match TRBD2. The germline gives CDR1 SGDLS, CDR2 YYNGEE. Losses at the gene ends were 1 base for V and 9 bases for J; bases not matched to a gene: 7. The CDR3 has 15 residues. The CDR3 reads CASSVLAGAQGEQFF. Here the CDR3 DNA reads TGTGCCAGCAGCGTACTAGCGGGAGCTCAGGGTGAGCAGTTCTTC.

This clonotype was seen repeatedly, ten times or more. This chain joins TRBV3-1 and TRBJ1-1, with a possible D match to TRBD1 (6 bases). The CDR3 length is 14 residues. Trimming removed 4 bases from V and 6 bases from J, with 15 bases in between. CDR1 and CDR2 (germline): LGHDT, YNNKEL (reference sequence). As DNA, the CDR3 is TGTGCCAGCAGCCCCAGGTGGGGGGCCTCTGAAGCTTTCTTT. The encoded protein is CASSPRWGASEAFF.

The rearrangement links TRBV7-9 to TRBJ1-5, with TRBD1 as a possible D gene (6 bases). The ends were cut back, 5 bases at V and 7 bases at J, with 27 bases in the middle. The germline V gene encodes CDR1 SEHNR and CDR2 FQNEAQ (reference sequence). CDR3 size: 18 residues. This chain's CDR3 is CASSPDSEGDEWFQPQHF. Here the CDR3 DNA reads TGTGCCAGCAGCCCCGACTCGGAGGGGGATGAATGGTTCCAGCCCCAGCATTTT.

As regards this clonotype: A read error may explain this, as a much larger clone is one base away. The V gene is TRBV7-9, the J gene TRBJ2-5, with no clear D. The germline V gene encodes CDR1 SEHNR and CDR2 FQNEAQ (reference sequence). The CDR3 loop spans 13 amino acids. In DNA form, the CDR3 reads TGCGCCAGCAAGAACCCTACTCAAGAGACCCAGTACTTC. Translation: CASKNPTQETQYF.

The chain has TRBV7-3 and TRBJ2-2; D is perhaps TRBD1 (6 bases). The V end lost 5 bases, the J end lost 2 bases, and 12 bases lay between the germline ends. The CDR3 has 15 amino acids. From germline, CDR1 is SGHTA and CDR2 FQGTGA. CDR3 sequence reads: CASSPEGDNTGELFF. The DNA of the CDR3 is TGTGCCAGCAGCCCCGAGGGGGACAACACCGGGGAGCTGTTTTTT.

The chain has TRBV25-1 and TRBJ1-6; D may be TRBD1 (6 bases). CDR3 size: 16 residues. The germline gives CDR1 MGHDK, CDR2 SYGVNS. V shed 2 bases and J shed 6 bases, with 14 bases lying between them. CDR3 sequence reads: CASSETGSRSNSPLHF. The CDR3 DNA is TGTGCCAGCAGTGAAACAGGGAGTAGGTCTAATTCACCCCTCCACTTT.

This chain links TRBV20-1 with TRBJ1-2; tentatively, D is TRBD1 (5 bases). The CDR3 runs 11 residues. Looked up from germline, CDR1 is DFQATT and CDR2 is SNEGSKA (reference sequence). CDR3 DNA sequence: TGCAGCGACCTGACAGCGCGTGGCTACACCTTC. Translation: CSDLTARGYTF.

This sequence joins TRBV13 and TRBJ2-7; a possible D gene is TRBD2 (6 bases). Trimming removed 0 bases at V and 2 bases at J, with 17 bases between. The CDR3 loop spans 17 amino acids. Germline assignment: CDR1 PRHDT and CDR2 FYEKMQ (reference sequence). The CDR3 sequence: CASSLGGGAVTPYEQYF. The CDR3 DNA follows: TGTGCCAGCAGCTTAGGGGGGGGAGCGGTTACCCCCTACGAGCAGTACTTC.

This chain joins TRBV9 and TRBJ2-7, with D possibly being TRBD2 (6 bases). V was shortened by 3 bases and J by 3 bases, with 19 bases between the two germline ends. Per germline, CDR1 SGDLS and CDR2 YYNGEE. The length of the CDR3 is 16 residues. Here the CDR3 DNA reads TGTGCCAGCAGCGGATCCCGGGACTCAGCAAGCTACGAGCAGTACTTC. It specifies CASSGSRDSASYEQYF.

This clonotype was counted ten times or more. The DNA of the CDR3 is TGCGCCAGCAGCCTCCGACTGCTGAACACCGGGGAGCTGTTTTTT. Amino acids: CASSLRLLNTGELFF. The chain carries TRBV5-1 and TRBJ2-2; D is undetermined. Between the trimmed V and J ends, which lost 4 bases and 1 base, there was a span of 11 bases. CDR1 and CDR2 (germline): SGHRS, YFSETQ. The length of the CDR3 is 15 residues.

In its sample, this clonotype was seen many times. This chain uses TRBV20-1 with TRBJ1-6; D unclear. There are 14 residues in the CDR3. The V gene lost 4 bases and the J gene lost 5 bases, with 12 bases spanning the gap. CDR1 and CDR2 from the germline V gene are DFQATT and SNEGSKA (reference sequence). The DNA for the CDR3 is TGCAGTGCTAAGACGGGAAGGGATAATTCACCCCTCCACTTT. This sequence encodes CSAKTGRDNSPLHF.

This chain joins TRBV29-1 and TRBJ1-1; TRBD1 matches at 9 bases. Per germline, CDR1 SQVTM and CDR2 ANQGSEA. The CDR3 spans 17 residues. The CDR3 region is CSARDLGQGTMNTEAFF. The CDR3 bases are TGCAGTGCTAGAGATCTCGGACAGGGGACCATGAACACTGAAGCTTTCTTT. The full variable domain, its missing parts supplied by reference TRBV29-1 and TRBJ1-1, is SAVISQKPSRDICQRGTSLTIQCQVDSQVTMMFWYRQQPGQSLTLIATANQGSEATYESGFVIDKFPISRPNLTFSTLTVSNMSPEDSSIYLCSARDLGQGTMNTEAFFGQGTRLTVV.

At least ten counts were recorded for this clonotype. V gene TRBV6-1 combines with J gene TRBJ1-6, with D tentatively TRBD1 (6 bases). Germline values: CDR1 MNHNS, CDR2 SASEGT. This CDR3 spans 15 amino acids. V was shortened by 2 bases and J by 9 bases, with 14 bases between the two germline ends. CDR3 sequence: CASSEPAGVGSPLHF. The DNA for the CDR3 is TGTGCCAGCAGTGAACCGGCAGGGGTGGGTTCACCCCTCCACTTT.